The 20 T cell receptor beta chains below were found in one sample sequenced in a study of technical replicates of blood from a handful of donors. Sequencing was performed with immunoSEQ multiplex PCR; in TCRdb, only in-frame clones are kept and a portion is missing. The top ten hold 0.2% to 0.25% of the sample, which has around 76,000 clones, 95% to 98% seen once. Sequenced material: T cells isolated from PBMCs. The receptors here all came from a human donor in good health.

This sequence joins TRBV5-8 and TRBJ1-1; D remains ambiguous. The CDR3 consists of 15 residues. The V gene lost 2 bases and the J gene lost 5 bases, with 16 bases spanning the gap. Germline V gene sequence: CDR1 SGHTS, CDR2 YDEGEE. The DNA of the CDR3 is TGTGCCAGCAGCTTCAGCGTTAAGTATGGGACTGAAGCTTTCTTT. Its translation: CASSFSVKYGTEAFF.

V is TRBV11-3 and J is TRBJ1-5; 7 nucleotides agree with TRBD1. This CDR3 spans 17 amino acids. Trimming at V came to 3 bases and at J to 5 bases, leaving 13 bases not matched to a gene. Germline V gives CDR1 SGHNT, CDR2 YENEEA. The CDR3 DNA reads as TGTGCCAGCAGCTTCTGGGAGACAGGGCCGAGGGATCAGCCCCAGCATTTT. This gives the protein CASSFWETGPRDQPQHF.

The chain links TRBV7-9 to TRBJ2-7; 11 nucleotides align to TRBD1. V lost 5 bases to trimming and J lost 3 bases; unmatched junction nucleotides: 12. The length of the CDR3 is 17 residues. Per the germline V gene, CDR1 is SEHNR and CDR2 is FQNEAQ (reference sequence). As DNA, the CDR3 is TGTGCCAGCAGCCTTGGACAGGGGGCGATAAACTTCTACGAGCAGTACTTC. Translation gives CASSLGQGAINFYEQYF.

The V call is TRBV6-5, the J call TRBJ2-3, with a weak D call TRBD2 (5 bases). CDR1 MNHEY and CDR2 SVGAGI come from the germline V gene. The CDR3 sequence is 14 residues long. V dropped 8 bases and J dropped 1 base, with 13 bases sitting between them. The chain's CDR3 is CASGQAERTDTQYF. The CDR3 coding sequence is TGTGCCAGCGGCCAAGCGGAGCGCACAGATACGCAGTATTTT.

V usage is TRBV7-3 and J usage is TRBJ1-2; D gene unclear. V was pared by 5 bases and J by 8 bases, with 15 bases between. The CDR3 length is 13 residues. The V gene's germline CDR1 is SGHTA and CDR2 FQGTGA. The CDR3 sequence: CASSPYNGEGYTF. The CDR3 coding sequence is TGTGCCAGCAGCCCTTATAATGGGGAGGGCTACACCTTC.

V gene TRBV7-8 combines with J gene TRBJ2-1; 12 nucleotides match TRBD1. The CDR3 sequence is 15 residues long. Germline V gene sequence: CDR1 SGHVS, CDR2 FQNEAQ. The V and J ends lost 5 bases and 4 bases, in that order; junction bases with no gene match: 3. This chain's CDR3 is CASSGDRGLYNEQFF. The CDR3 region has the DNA TGTGCCAGCAGCGGGGACAGGGGGCTGTACAATGAGCAGTTCTTC.

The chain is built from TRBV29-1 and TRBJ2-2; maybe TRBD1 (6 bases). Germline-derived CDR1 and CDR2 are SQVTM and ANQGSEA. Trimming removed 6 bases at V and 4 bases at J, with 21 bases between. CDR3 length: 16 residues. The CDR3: CSVLFRRGSGTGELFF. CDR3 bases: TGCAGCGTCCTATTTCGCAGGGGATCGGGCACCGGGGAGCTGTTTTTT.

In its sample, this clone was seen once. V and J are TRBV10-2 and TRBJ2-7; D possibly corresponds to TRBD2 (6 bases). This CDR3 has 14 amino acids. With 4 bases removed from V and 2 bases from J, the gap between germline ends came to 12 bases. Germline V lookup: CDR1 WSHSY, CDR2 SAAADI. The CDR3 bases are TGCGCCAGCAGTGTGGGAGGCAAAACCTACGAGCAGTACTTC. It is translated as CASSVGGKTYEQYF.

The CDR3 region is CASTLNTEAFF. CDR3 bases: TGTGCCAGCACCCTAAACACTGAAGCTTTCTTT. V usage is TRBV6-5 and J usage is TRBJ1-1; D is unclear. V was cut by 7 bases and J by 2 bases, with 5 bases left in between. The CDR3 loop spans 11 amino acids. CDR1 is MNHEY and CDR2 is SVGAGI in the germline V gene.

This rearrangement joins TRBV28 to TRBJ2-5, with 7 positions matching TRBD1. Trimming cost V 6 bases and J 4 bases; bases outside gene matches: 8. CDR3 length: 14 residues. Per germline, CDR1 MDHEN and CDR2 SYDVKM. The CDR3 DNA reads TGTGCCAGCAGCAATCCAGGACAGGCAGAGACCCAGTACTTC. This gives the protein CASSNPGQAETQYF.

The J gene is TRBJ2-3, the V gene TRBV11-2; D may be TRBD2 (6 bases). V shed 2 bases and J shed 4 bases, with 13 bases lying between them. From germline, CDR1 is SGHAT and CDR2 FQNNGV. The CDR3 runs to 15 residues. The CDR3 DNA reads TGTGCCAGCAGCTTATTCGGGGGAGGCTCAGATACGCAGTATTTT. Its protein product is CASSLFGGGSDTQYF.

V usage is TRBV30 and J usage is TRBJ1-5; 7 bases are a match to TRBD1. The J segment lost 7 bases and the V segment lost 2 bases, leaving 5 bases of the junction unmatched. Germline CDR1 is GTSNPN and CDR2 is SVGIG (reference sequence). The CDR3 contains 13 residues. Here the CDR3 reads CAWSTGEWQPQHF. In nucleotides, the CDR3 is TGTGCCTGGAGTACAGGGGAATGGCAGCCCCAGCATTTT.

This chain's CDR3 is CASTDRGNTEAFF. The CDR3 DNA reads as TGTGCCAGCACGGACAGGGGGAACACTGAAGCTTTCTTT. The chain links TRBV6-1 to TRBJ1-1; 9 nucleotides match TRBD1. Germline assignment: CDR1 MNHNS and CDR2 SASEGT. Trimming cost V 7 bases and J 1 base; bases outside gene matches: 1. The CDR3 has 13 amino acids.

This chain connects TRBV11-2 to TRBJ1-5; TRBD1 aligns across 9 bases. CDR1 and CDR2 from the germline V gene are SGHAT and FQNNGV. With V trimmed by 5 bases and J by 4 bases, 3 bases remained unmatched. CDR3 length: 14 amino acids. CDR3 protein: CASSRGQGNQPQHF. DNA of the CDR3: TGTGCCAGCAGCCGTGGACAGGGGAATCAGCCCCAGCATTTT.

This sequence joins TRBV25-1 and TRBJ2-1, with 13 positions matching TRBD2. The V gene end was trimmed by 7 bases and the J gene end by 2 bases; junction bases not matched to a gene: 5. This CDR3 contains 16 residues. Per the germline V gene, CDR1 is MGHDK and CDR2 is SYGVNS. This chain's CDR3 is CASTSGLAGPYNEQFF. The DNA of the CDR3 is TGTGCCAGCACCTCGGGACTAGCGGGACCCTACAATGAGCAGTTCTTC.

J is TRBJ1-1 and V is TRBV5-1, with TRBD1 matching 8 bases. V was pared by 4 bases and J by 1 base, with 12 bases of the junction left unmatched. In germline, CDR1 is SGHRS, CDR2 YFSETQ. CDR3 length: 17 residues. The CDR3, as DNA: TGCGCCAGCAGCCCGGAGAAATGGACAGGGTCGAACACTGAAGCTTTCTTT. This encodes CASSPEKWTGSNTEAFF.

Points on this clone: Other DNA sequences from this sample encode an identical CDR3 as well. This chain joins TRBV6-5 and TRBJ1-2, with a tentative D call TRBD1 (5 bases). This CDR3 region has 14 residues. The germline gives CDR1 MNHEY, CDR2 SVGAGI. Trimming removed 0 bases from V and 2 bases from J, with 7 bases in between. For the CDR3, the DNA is TGTGCCAGCAGTTACTCGCGGGGGAACTATGGCTACACCTTC. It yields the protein CASSYSRGNYGYTF.

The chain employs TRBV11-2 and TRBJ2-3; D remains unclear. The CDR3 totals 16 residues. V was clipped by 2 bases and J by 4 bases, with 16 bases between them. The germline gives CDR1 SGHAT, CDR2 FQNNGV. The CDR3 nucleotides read TGTGCCAGCAGCTTACTTAGTCAGAAAAGCGCAGATACGCAGTATTTT. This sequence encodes CASSLLSQKSADTQYF.

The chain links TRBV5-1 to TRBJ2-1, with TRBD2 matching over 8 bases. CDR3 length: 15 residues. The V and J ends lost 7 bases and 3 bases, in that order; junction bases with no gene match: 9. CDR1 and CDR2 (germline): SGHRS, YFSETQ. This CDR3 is CASGRTSQIYNEQFF. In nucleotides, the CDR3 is TGCGCCAGCGGGAGGACTAGCCAGATCTACAATGAGCAGTTCTTC. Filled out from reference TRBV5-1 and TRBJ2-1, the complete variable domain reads KAGVTQTPRYLIKTRGQQVTLSCSPISGHRSVSWYQQTPGQGLQFLFEYFSETQRNKGNFPGRFSGRQFSNSRSEMNVSTLELGDSALYLCASGRTSQIYNEQFFGPGTRLTVL.

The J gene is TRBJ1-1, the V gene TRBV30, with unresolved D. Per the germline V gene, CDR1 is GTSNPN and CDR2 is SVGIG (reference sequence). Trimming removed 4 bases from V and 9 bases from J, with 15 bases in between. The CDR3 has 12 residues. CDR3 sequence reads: CAWTFSEGQAFF. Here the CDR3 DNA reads TGTGCCTGGACTTTCTCCGAGGGCCAAGCTTTCTTT.